This TCR beta chain is drawn from a study of human T cells and chemical hapten exposure. Individual cDNA molecules each carried unique molecular identifiers attached by the library. In the original workflow: Per-sample TCR counts ranged from about 23,224 to 750,000, median approximately 98,000. TCRdb reprocessed the RACE reads with MiXCR, giving one entry per CDR3 protein. The V and J calls and clone size come from TCRdb's table, not from the authors' own analysis. The sample holds more than 35,000 distinct CDR3 sequences, about 4% seen once. This clonotype occurred many times. The time point was: healthy volunteer bleed at 6 weeks. Total RNA came from unfractionated whole blood. Germline loops: CDR1 SGHVS, CDR2 FQNEAQ. Trimming cost V 5 bases and J 0 bases, with 18 bases left between them. The CDR3 consists of 17 residues.

This TCR came from a human donor in good health. Some clones in this sample may be carry-over from other donors' samples. The chain uses TRBV7-8 and TRBJ2-3; the D gene is possibly TRBD2 (5 bases). Sequencing was done on a sample of whole blood. The CDR3 reads CASSRWEPTRSTDTQYF. The CDR3 DNA reads as TGTGCCAGCAGCCGATGGGAGCCTACTAGAAGCACAGATACGCAGTATTTT.